This T cell receptor beta chain stems from a study of shared clonotypes between healthy human individuals. Study results and limitations: Genetic and exposure-history diversity was limited by the few donors. When compared with the clonotypes that were shared by all four sorted-subset donors, the non-shared clonotypes turned out to have lower generation probabilities. Some naive CD4 clonotypes, 4% to 6%, turned up in common across several donors.

The length of the CDR3 is 17 residues. V gave up 0 bases and J gave up 8 bases; unmatched junction bases: 10. In germline, CDR1 is LNHDA, CDR2 SQIVND (reference sequence). About this clone itself: No antigen is known for it.

Investigators spread the genomic DNA of each subset evenly over several immunoSEQ plates. Assay used: immunoSEQ multiplex PCR; TCRdb lists only in-frame clones, some missing. The sample has over 2 million clones, 85% to 95% seen once. The origin of this receptor is a young man in good health. J is TRBJ2-4 and V is TRBV19, with 10 nucleotides matching TRBD2. Source material: naive CD4+ T cells sorted from blood. The subset denotes: CD45RA+ positively selected. The CDR3: CASSIDYLSGRGYIQYF. The CDR3 DNA reads TGTGCCAGTAGTATAGATTACCTCAGCGGGAGGGGTTACATTCAGTACTTC.